A single sample gave rise to the 5 T cell receptor beta chains below, sequenced in a study of T cells in localized non-small cell lung cancer. TCRdb's copy holds only in-frame clones and misses some; the assay was immunoSEQ multiplex PCR. This sample has around 53,000 clones, with about 78% found just once. Source: PBMCs, taken before any cancer treatment. The receptors come from a woman aged 35 to 70 with stage II lung adenocarcinoma.

This chain connects TRBV7-8 to TRBJ1-1; D is ambiguous. CDR1 is SGHVS and CDR2 is FQNEAQ in the germline V gene. The CDR3 consists of 13 residues. V lost 1 base and J 6 bases, leaving 9 bases between the germline ends. CDR3 amino acids: CASSLEGRSEAFF. The CDR3 nucleotides are TGTGCCAGCAGCTTAGAGGGCAGATCTGAAGCTTTCTTT.

The CDR3 loop reads CAWSDRDGQPQHF. In DNA form, the CDR3 reads TGTGCCTGGAGCGACAGGGACGGACAGCCCCAGCATTTT. The V gene is TRBV30, the J gene TRBJ1-5; 7 nucleotides agree with TRBD1. J lost 7 bases, V lost 3 bases, and 6 bases had no gene match. Germline CDR1 is GTSNPN and CDR2 is SVGIG (reference sequence). The CDR3 has 13 amino acids. Full variable domain (missing parts from reference TRBV30 and TRBJ1-5): SQTIHQWPATLVQPVGSPLSLECTVEGTSNPNLYWYRQAAGRGLQLLFYSVGIGQISSEVPQNLSASRPQDRQFILSSKKLLLSDSGFYLCAWSDRDGQPQHFGDGTRLSIL.

The chain combines TRBV2 with TRBJ2-5; 7 bases match TRBD1. Unmatched junction bases numbered 6, after V lost 6 bases and J lost 2 bases. The V gene's germline CDR1 is SNHLY and CDR2 FYNNEI. The CDR3 consists of 14 residues. The DNA of the CDR3 is TGTGCCAGCAGCGTTACAGGGGTACAAGAGACCCAGTACTTC. This gives the protein CASSVTGVQETQYF.

The chain couples TRBV4-3 to TRBJ1-4; D is unclear. Trimming cost V 0 bases and J 12 bases, with 11 bases left between them. The CDR3 totals 13 residues. Germline loops: CDR1 LGHNA, CDR2 YSLEER. The CDR3 loop reads CASSQDPGWELFF. The CDR3 DNA reads TGCGCCAGCAGCCAAGATCCGGGGTGGGAACTGTTTTTT.

The chain uses TRBV7-2 and TRBJ2-7, with 9 bases identical to TRBD1. The ends lost 5 bases at V and 0 bases at J; junction bases unmatched: 5. The CDR3 covers 15 residues. Germline CDR1 is SGHTA and CDR2 is FQGNSA. CDR3 nucleotides: TGTGCCAGCAGCCCTGGACAGGGGAGCTCCTACGAGCAGTACTTC. Residues: CASSPGQGSSYEQYF.